The entry below describes one TCR beta chain. What it recognizes is unknown. The sample comes from a study of T cells in narcolepsy. Across the study: Donors had narcolepsy type 1 or type 2, or were healthy controls. Findings and limits, study-wide: HCRT-specific and TRIB2-specific autoreactive clonotypes appeared among same-patient CSF and blood CD4+ clonotypes. Autoreactive clonotypes reportedly recurred in blood of same and different patients, not controls. Some memory CD4+ repertoires had no autoreactive clone sequences.

Germline V gene sequence: CDR1 MNHNY, CDR2 SVGAGI (reference sequence). J lost 3 bases, V lost 5 bases, and 5 bases had no gene match. This CDR3 is built from 14 residues. The assay was immunoSEQ multiplex PCR, and TCRdb's table has in-frame clones only and misses some. The repertoire includes about 27,000 clones, approximately 85% of them detected once, and approximately 6.3% sits in the top ten. Sequencing used memory (CD45RA-) CD4+ T cells from blood. This TCR came from a human donor in good health. The V and J genes are TRBV6-6 and TRBJ1-1; TRBD1 aligns across 8 bases. The CDR3 DNA reads TGTGCCAGCAGTACGGACAGGGCGGACACTGAAGCTTTCTTT. Its protein product is CASSTDRADTEAFF.